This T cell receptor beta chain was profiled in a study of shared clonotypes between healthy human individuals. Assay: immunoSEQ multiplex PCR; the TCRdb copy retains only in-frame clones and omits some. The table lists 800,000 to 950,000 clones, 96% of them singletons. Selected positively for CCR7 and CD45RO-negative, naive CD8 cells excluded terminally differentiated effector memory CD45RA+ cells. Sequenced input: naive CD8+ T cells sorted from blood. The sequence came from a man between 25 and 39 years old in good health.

CDR3 DNA: TGTGCCAGCAGCGTAGCTACTAGCGGGAGGGGTGAGCAGTTCTTC. Translated: CASSVATSGRGEQFF. V gene TRBV9 combines with J gene TRBJ2-1; TRBD2 aligns across 13 bases. V trimming: 0 bases; J trimming: 9 bases; junction bases outside the gene matches: 3. CDR1 is SGDLS, CDR2 YYNGEE, per germline. The CDR3 has 15 residues.